Following are 28 T cell receptor beta chains from one sample sequenced in a study of prognosis after radiotherapy for stage I lung cancer. Genomic DNA yielded TCR beta CDR3, amplified by two-round multiplex PCR. For every TRBV and TRBJ gene, a specific primer was used in first-round PCR. In TCRdb, the multiplex PCR reads were re-called with MiXCR into one record per CDR3 protein. The table shows over 11,000 distinct CDR3 sequences, with about 32% occurring only once. The sample consisted of PBMCs, taken before or after stereotactic body radiation therapy (not recorded which). The receptors were sampled from a donor of 50 years or more with non-small cell lung cancer.

This clonotype was recorded many times. This sequence joins TRBV28 and TRBJ2-5; a weak D match, TRBD1 (6 bases). Trimming removed 5 bases at V and 5 bases at J, with 18 bases between. The CDR3 runs to 15 residues. Germline V gives CDR1 MDHEN, CDR2 SYDVKM. The CDR3 sequence: CASSAIGGYGETQYF. The CDR3 nucleotides read TGTGCCAGCAGTGCTATAGGGGGTTACGGCGAGACCCAGTACTTC.

V and J are TRBV12-3 or TRBV12-4 and TRBJ2-2; 12 nucleotides line up with TRBD1. Germline trimming cut 6 bases from V and 0 bases from J; bases unmatched to any gene: 11. CDR3 length equals 19 residues. The CDR3 DNA is TGTGCCAGCAGAACGGCCGGGACAGGGGGCTTCGCGAACACCGGGGAGCTGTTTTTT. It is translated as CASRTAGTGGFANTGELFF.

Note on this clonotype: The junction shows a germline mismatch at one end, possibly a read error. The chain is built from TRBV5-1 and TRBJ2-3, with D possibly TRBD2 on 6 matching bases. Germline-derived CDR1 and CDR2 are SGHRS and YFSETQ. The CDR3 spans 15 residues. The DNA for the CDR3 is TGCGGCAGCAGCTTGGTGGGGGGTTTCACAGATACGCAGTATTTT. This sequence encodes CGSSLVGGFTDTQYF.

As regards this clonotype: Germline and junction disagree at one end, which may indicate a read error. This sequence joins TRBV2 and TRBJ2-3, with D tentatively TRBD1 or TRBD2 (6 bases each). CDR1 is SNHLY and CDR2 is FYNNEI in the germline V gene. This CDR3 is 14 amino acids long. Written as DNA, the CDR3 is TGTGCCAGCAGAGAAGGAGGGGGAGCAGATACGCAGTATTTT. Its protein is CASREGGGADTQYF. The whole variable domain, filled in from reference TRBV2 and TRBJ2-3, reads EPEVTQTPSHQVTQMGQEVILRCVPISNHLYFYWYRQILGQKVEFLVSFYNNEISEKSEIFDDQFSVERPDGSNFTLKIRSTKLEDSAMYFCASREGGGADTQYFGPGTRLTVL.

There are many counts of this clonotype. V and J are TRBV5-7 and TRBJ2-7; the match to TRBD1 covers 8 bases. TRBV5-7 is treated as an ORF (open reading frame) with a function not yet certain. Trimming at V came to 2 bases and at J to 0 bases, leaving 10 bases not matched to a gene. This CDR3 is built from 17 residues. The CDR3 DNA reads as TGTGCCAGCAGCTTAGGGGACAGGACCCGGGGCTCCTACGAGCAGTACTTC. The encoded protein is CASSLGDRTRGSYEQYF.

By share, this clonotype counts as medium-sized. The chain uses TRBV30 and TRBJ1-6; the D is unclear. Germline-derived CDR1 and CDR2 are GTSNPN and SVGIG (reference sequence). The CDR3 totals 13 residues. With 3 bases removed from V and 5 bases from J, the gap between germline ends came to 8 bases. CDR3 sequence reads: CAWRSGNNSPLHF. CDR3 DNA: TGTGCCTGGAGGTCCGGGAATAATTCACCCCTCCACTTT.

This clonotype showed up just once. A junction end diverges from the germline sequence, so it may reflect a read error. This rearrangement joins TRBV2 to TRBJ1-6; 8 bases fit TRBD1. This CDR3 spans 15 amino acids. Germline V gene sequence: CDR1 SNHLY, CDR2 FYNNEI. The CDR3 bases are TGTGCCAGCAGTTGGTGGACAGGGAGTAATACACCCCTCCACTTT. Translated: CASSWWTGSNTPLHF.

Concerning this clonotype itself: With only one base between it and a far larger clone, this is likely a read error. The rearrangement links TRBV6-5 to TRBJ1-6, with D perhaps matching TRBD1 (5 bases). The CDR3 has 14 residues. The germline V gene has CDR1 MNHEY and CDR2 SVGAGI. CDR3 amino acids: CTSSNRLGGETLHF. For the CDR3, the DNA is TGTACCAGCAGTAACCGACTGGGGGGAGAGACCCTCCACTTT.

With regard to this clonotype: At one end, the junction sequence differs from germline, possibly due to a read error. The CDR3 DNA follows: TGTGCCAGCACCCCGGCGATGGGGGATGGCCAGCCACAGCATTTT. Translating it yields CASTPAMGDGQPQHF. The chain employs TRBV6-2 or TRBV6-3 and TRBJ1-5, with a weak D call TRBD1 (5 bases). The CDR3 loop spans 15 amino acids. The V gene's germline CDR1 is MNHEY and CDR2 SVGEGT.

Concerning this clonotype itself: The CDR3 does not close with the conserved phenylalanine or tryptophan, likely indicating a read error. The DNA is omitted, as the CDR3 cannot be located on it reliably, and the CDR3 follows TCRdb's listing. This chain uses TRBV6-4 with TRBJ1-2. CDR1 MRHNA and CDR2 SNTAGT come from the germline V gene. Ends included, the CDR3 has 12 residues. CDR3 loop: CASSYRQRGYSL.

This clonotype occurred many times. The chain links TRBV6-1 to TRBJ1-1, with 8 bases matching TRBD1. There are 15 residues in the CDR3. Trimming removed 7 bases from V and 1 base from J; junction bases left unmatched: 8. Germline-derived CDR1 and CDR2 are MNHNS and SASEGT. The CDR3, as DNA: TGTGCCAGCACCTCAGGGGGCGCGGGGAACACTGAAGCTTTCTTT. Protein: CASTSGGAGNTEAFF.

This clonotype is labeled as medium-sized (0.01 to 0.1%). V usage is TRBV28 and J usage is TRBJ2-1, with D uncertain. This CDR3 has 16 residues. V lost 4 bases, J lost 2 bases, and 15 bases lay in between. From germline, CDR1 is MDHEN and CDR2 SYDVKM. The CDR3 nucleotides are TGTGCCAGCAGTTCCCCCCCCGAGACCCCCTACAATGAGCAGTTCTTC. Translated: CASSSPPETPYNEQFF.

As to this clonotype: One base separates it from a far larger clone, so it is likely a read error. This chain joins TRBV7-9 and TRBJ2-1; D uncertain. Germline assignment: CDR1 SEHNR and CDR2 FQNEAQ (reference sequence). The CDR3 sequence is 15 residues long. V gave up 5 bases and J gave up 10 bases, with 21 bases separating them. CDR3 protein: CASSPPAFSSYEQFF. DNA for the CDR3: TGTGCCAGCAGCCCCCCAGCGTTTAGCTCCTACGAGCAGTTCTTC.

By sample fraction, this clonotype is medium-sized. The V gene is TRBV6-2 or TRBV6-3, the J gene TRBJ2-3; 11 positions agree with TRBD1. The CDR3 spans 16 residues. Germline assignment: CDR1 MNHEY and CDR2 SVGEGT. With V trimmed by 6 bases and J by 7 bases, 12 bases remained unmatched. CDR3 coding DNA: TGTGCCAGCAGCGATGGACAGGGGGCTTTTATAAATACGCAGTATTTT. Translated, it gives CASSDGQGAFINTQYF.

On this clonotype itself: With only one base between it and a far larger clone, this is likely a read error. The V call is TRBV6-9, the J call TRBJ1-6; D is ambiguous. Germline V gives CDR1 MNHGY, CDR2 SVAAGI. The CDR3 covers 17 residues. The V gene lost 3 bases and the J gene lost 7 bases, with 19 bases spanning the gap. CDR3 loop: CASSYSDPSNINSPLHF. The CDR3 bases are TGTGCCAGCAGTTACTCGGATCCGTCCAACATAAATTCACCCCTCCACTTT.

Comment on this clonotype: A much larger clone sits a single nucleotide away, making a read error possible. The chain couples TRBV5-1 to TRBJ1-1, with a weak D call TRBD1 (6 bases). The V gene lost 4 bases and the J gene lost 6 bases, with 16 bases spanning the gap. CDR3 length: 14 residues. Germline CDR1 SGHRS, CDR2 YFSETQ. The CDR3 coding sequence is TGCGCCAGCAGCACCCAGGGGATGAAAGCTGAAGCTTTCTTT. Translated: CASSTQGMKAEAFF.

By sample share, this clonotype is medium-sized. This chain connects TRBV28 to TRBJ1-2; 9 bases agree with TRBD1. Trimming took 3 bases from V and 4 from J; bases not matched to a gene: 3. The CDR3 totals 14 residues. Germline loops: CDR1 MDHEN, CDR2 SYDVKM. CDR3 protein: CASSFHRGRYGYTF. The CDR3 DNA follows: TGTGCCAGCAGTTTCCACAGGGGGCGCTATGGCTACACCTTC.

This clonotype was counted once. The chain combines TRBV11-3 with TRBJ2-3, with 11 nucleotides matching TRBD2. This CDR3 region has 17 residues. Germline lookup yields CDR1 SGHNT and CDR2 YENEEA. J was trimmed by 6 bases and V by 4 bases; bases with no gene match: 12. DNA of the CDR3: TGTGCCAGCAGCTGTCTCCTAGGACTAGCGGGTCCGGATACGCAGTATTTT. Translating gives CASSCLLGLAGPDTQYF.

In its sample, this clonotype is medium-sized. The CDR3 loop reads CASSEEGQGYQPQHF. The CDR3 nucleotides are TGTGCCAGCAGTGAAGAGGGACAGGGATATCAGCCCCAGCATTTT. The chain employs TRBV6-1 and TRBJ1-5; 9 bases align to TRBD1. The germline V gene has CDR1 MNHNS and CDR2 SASEGT. The CDR3 covers 15 residues. The V segment lost 1 base and the J segment 5 bases; nucleotides outside the gene matches: 3.

This clonotype came up many times. V and J are TRBV7-9 and TRBJ2-5, with D tentatively TRBD1 (6 bases). This CDR3 has 16 residues. CDR1 and CDR2 from the germline V gene are SEHNR and FQNEAQ (reference sequence). The V gene lost 2 bases and the J gene lost 3 bases, with 16 bases spanning the gap. Written as DNA, the CDR3 is TGTGCCAGCAGCTTACCCCTGAGGACAGCAAAAGAGACCCAGTACTTC. This encodes CASSLPLRTAKETQYF.

As regards this clonotype: A far larger clone differs by one base, so this is likely a read error. This chain connects TRBV6-9 to TRBJ1-6; D is ambiguous. The germline V gene has CDR1 MNHGY and CDR2 SVAAGI. The V gene lost 3 bases and the J gene lost 7 bases, with 19 bases spanning the gap. The CDR3 is 17 amino acids. The CDR3 DNA follows: TGTGCCAGCAGTTACCCGGATCCGGCCAACATAAATTCACCCCTCCACTTT. Its translation is CASSYPDPANINSPLHF.

Of note for this clonotype: A far larger clone is one base from this, pointing to a likely read error. The chain uses TRBV5-1 and TRBJ2-1, with 8 bases that match TRBD2. The CDR3 runs to 16 residues. V gave up 0 bases and J gave up 13 bases; unmatched junction bases: 15. CDR1 and CDR2 (germline): SGHRS, YFSETQ. This CDR3 reads CASSLGTGGPPETQFF. The CDR3 region has the DNA TGCGCCAGCAGCTTGGGGACGGGGGGGCCACCAGAGACCCAGTTCTTC.

In regard to this clonotype: A far larger clone is off by one base, so a read error is likely. The chain links TRBV6-8 to TRBJ2-7; maybe TRBD1 (5 bases). Looked up from germline, CDR1 is MNHGY and CDR2 is SAAAGT. V gave up 4 bases and J gave up 9 bases, with 28 bases separating them. This CDR3 is built from 17 residues. CDR3 amino acids: CASSFSRFEAGNTRQYF. DNA for the CDR3: TGTGCCAGCAGTTTCTCGCGCTTTGAGGCAGGGAATACGAGGCAGTACTTC.

In its sample, this clonotype ranks as medium-sized. The V call is TRBV28, the J call TRBJ2-5; D gene unclear. This CDR3 comprises 12 residues. Trimming stripped 6 bases from V and 5 bases from J, with 10 bases between. Looked up from germline, CDR1 is MDHEN and CDR2 is SYDVKM. This CDR3 is CASSLLWETQYF. CDR3 coding DNA: TGTGCCAGCAGCCTTCTTTGGGAGACCCAGTACTTC. Variable domain in full (rest from reference TRBV28 and TRBJ2-5): DVKVTQSSRYLVKRTGEKVFLECVQDMDHENMFWYRQDPGLGLRLIYFSYDVKMKEKGDIPEGYSVSREKKERFSLILESASTNQTSMYLCASSLLWETQYFGPGTRLLVL.

By sample share, this clonotype is medium-sized. CDR3 in amino acids: CASSRGGANVLTF. The CDR3 nucleotides read TGTGCCAGCAGCAGAGGCGGGGCCAACGTCCTGACTTTC. The chain couples TRBV27 to TRBJ2-6; D ambiguous. V lost 6 bases to trimming and J lost 4 bases, with 7 bases between them. The CDR3 has 13 residues. CDR1 and CDR2 (germline): MNHEY, SMNVEV (reference sequence).

This clonotype was observed many times. This chain uses TRBV2 with TRBJ2-3; D unresolved. Trimming removed 6 bases from V and 2 bases from J, with 9 bases in between. Looked up from germline, CDR1 is SNHLY and CDR2 is FYNNEI. CDR3 length: 13 amino acids. CDR3 bases: TGTGCCAGCAGAGGACCCCTCACAGATACGCAGTATTTT. This sequence encodes CASRGPLTDTQYF.

At least ten counts were recorded for this clonotype. A much larger clone lies a single base off, so this may be a read error. The CDR3 end shows no conserved phenylalanine or tryptophan, and so a read error is likely. This chain connects TRBV6-2 or TRBV6-3 to TRBJ2-5, with D perhaps TRBD2 (5 bases). The CDR3 consists of 15 residues. V gave up 5 bases and J gave up 5 bases, with 18 bases separating them. Germline-derived CDR1 and CDR2 are MNHEY and SVGEGT. The chain's CDR3 is CASSQDSYTQETQYL. In DNA, the CDR3 is TGTGCCAGCAGTCAGGACTCATACACCCAGGAGACCCAGTACCTC.

A word on this clonotype: A far larger clone is only one base removed, so a read error is likely. The chain uses TRBV6-4 and TRBJ2-2, with D uncertain. Per germline, CDR1 MRHNA and CDR2 SNTAGT. The CDR3 is 15 amino acids. V was cut by 3 bases and J by 7 bases, with 15 bases left in between. CDR3 sequence (DNA): TGTGCCAGCAGTGATGGGGTGTTAGGGTTCGGGGAGCTGTTTTTT. As protein: CASSDGVLGFGELFF.